This T cell receptor (beta chain) was documented in a study of cytomegalovirus exposure and HLA in healthy donors. About this clone: Its specificity is not known.

The CDR3 extends over 15 amino acids. J gave up 3 bases and V 1 base, and 3 bases lay outside the gene matches. Germline loops: CDR1 SGHDT, CDR2 YYEEEE. Primers for the PCR totalled 60 Vbeta and 13 Jbeta. The data were produced by immunoSEQ multiplex PCR, yet TCRdb's version contains in-frame clones alone and is incomplete. Here the sample spans 110,000 to 150,000 clones, more than 70% being singletons. General study points: In a later analysis, V- and J-gene trimming of beta chains associated with a DCLRE1C missense variant, replicated independently.

The genes are TRBV5-6 and TRBJ2-7, with 11 nucleotides matching TRBD1. What was sequenced was PBMCs. The source of this sequence is a man in his forties in good health and CMV-seronegative. CDR3: CASSLSGTGGYEQYF. DNA of the CDR3: TGTGCCAGCAGCTTGTCCGGGACAGGGGGCTACGAGCAGTACTTC.